These 19 T cell receptor beta chains were sequenced from one sample in a study of spatial heterogeneity in lung cancer (dated by TCRdb to the late 2010s). Libraries were constructed by 5' RACE. Sequencing relied on a NextSeq 500. TCRdb applied fastp at Q25 and MiXCR to the public reads, then kept only in-frame beta chains. Rows matching on CDR3 protein sequence are summarized as one entry with the most common DNA and genes. Recorded for this sample are roughly 25,000 distinct CDR3 sequences; 9.5% to 15% of them occurred a single time. The ten most abundant clones make up about a quarter of the sample. The time point label, as the study defines it: sample taken at primary tumor resection. TCR sequencing used whole RNA extracted from tumor and nontumor lung tissue, or from cryopreserved PBMC samples, without cell sorting. The source was PBMCs, collected at surgery. These receptors were taken from a female donor with early-stage non-small cell lung cancer.

The V call is TRBV7-9, the J call TRBJ2-1, with 10 bases identical to TRBD2. Trimming took 1 base from V and 1 from J; bases not matched to a gene: 4. Germline CDR1 reads SEHNR; CDR2 reads FQNEAQ (reference sequence). This CDR3 has 17 residues. This CDR3 reads CASSLGSSGRSYNEQFF. In nucleotides, the CDR3 is TGTGCCAGCAGCTTAGGATCTAGCGGGAGATCCTACAATGAGCAGTTCTTC.

This clonotype was seen repeatedly, ten times or more. The chain carries TRBV5-1 and TRBJ1-2; 7 positions match TRBD1. From germline, CDR1 is SGHRS and CDR2 YFSETQ. This CDR3 has 15 residues. Losses at the gene ends were 3 bases for V and 3 bases for J; bases not matched to a gene: 8. The CDR3 sequence: CASSSHPGTDYGYTF. In DNA, the CDR3 is TGCGCCAGCAGCTCTCACCCCGGGACAGACTATGGCTACACCTTC.

This clonotype was seen at least ten times. The chain recombines TRBV3-1 with TRBJ2-2; 11 positions match TRBD2. CDR3 length equals 20 residues. CDR1 is LGHDT and CDR2 is YNNKEL in the germline V gene (reference sequence). The V and J ends lost 4 bases and 7 bases, in that order; junction bases with no gene match: 20. This CDR3 reads CASSRELPGLAVHRHGELFF. The CDR3 nucleotides are TGTGCCAGCAGCCGCGAGCTTCCGGGACTAGCGGTCCACCGCCACGGGGAGCTGTTTTTT.

This clonotype was observed at least ten times. This chain links TRBV7-3 with TRBJ1-2, with a possible D match to TRBD1 (6 bases). The CDR3 is made up of 14 amino acids. V was shortened by 4 bases and J by 4 bases, with 13 bases between the two germline ends. Germline V gene lookup returns CDR1 SGHTA and CDR2 FQGTGA. CDR3 loop: CASSSPDRTYGYTF. CDR3 in DNA: TGTGCCAGCAGCTCACCGGACAGAACCTATGGCTACACCTTC. Complete variable domain (other parts from reference TRBV7-3 and TRBJ1-2): GAGVSQTPSNKVTEKGKYVELRCDPISGHTALYWYRQSLGQGPEFLIYFQGTGAADDSGLPNDRFFAVRPEGSVSTLKIQRTERGDSAVYLCASSSPDRTYGYTFGSGTRLTVV.

This clonotype was found many times. The J gene is TRBJ2-2, the V gene TRBV6-2 or TRBV6-3, with D unresolved. Germline V CDR1 and CDR2: MNHEY, SVGEGT. The germline V and J ends were trimmed by 2 bases and 3 bases, with 7 bases remaining between them. The CDR3 is made up of 14 amino acids. CDR3 region: CASSYEVYTGELFF. Here the CDR3 DNA reads TGTGCCAGCAGTTACGAGGTTTACACCGGGGAGCTGTTTTTT.

About this clonotype: One end of the junction fails to match germline, which may point to a read error. The CDR3 nucleotides read TGTGCCAGCAGTAGGCCGGGACAGGGACCCGGGAAGCTGTTTTTT. Protein: CASSRPGQGPGKLFF. The chain is built from TRBV6-5 and TRBJ2-2, with 9 bases that match TRBD1. Per the germline V gene, CDR1 is MNHEY and CDR2 is SVGAGI. The length of the CDR3 is 15 residues.

The J gene is TRBJ1-1, the V gene TRBV12-3 or TRBV12-4, with 8 bases fitting TRBD1. CDR3 length equals 12 residues. Losses at the gene ends were 6 bases for V and 6 bases for J; bases not matched to a gene: 3. CDR3 amino acids: CASRAGGPEAFF. The CDR3 region has the DNA TGTGCCAGCAGGGCAGGGGGCCCTGAAGCTTTCTTT.

The sample holds many counts of this clonotype. The chain employs TRBV24-1 and TRBJ2-1, with D possibly called TRBD1 or TRBD2 (5 bases each). This CDR3 contains 16 residues. V lost 3 bases to trimming and J lost 6 bases, with 17 bases between them. Per germline, CDR1 KGHDR and CDR2 SFDVKD. CDR3 sequence: CATSDAGGSPFNEQFF. For the CDR3, the DNA is TGTGCCACCAGTGATGCTGGGGGTTCCCCCTTCAATGAGCAGTTCTTC.

This clonotype showed up many times. V and J are TRBV6-5 and TRBJ2-3; unclear D gene. Per germline, CDR1 MNHEY and CDR2 SVGAGI. The CDR3 contains 11 residues. V was trimmed by 8 bases and J by 2 bases, leaving 5 bases between them. CDR3 in amino acids: CASGNTDTQYF. Written as DNA, the CDR3 is TGTGCCAGCGGGAACACAGATACGCAGTATTTT.

This clonotype showed up many times. The chain links TRBV7-2 to TRBJ2-7; D is ambiguous. The ends were cut back, 5 bases at V and 7 bases at J, with 15 bases in the middle. The CDR3 sequence is 13 residues long. Germline CDR1 and CDR2: SGHTA and FQGNSA. The CDR3 sequence is CASSRTLNWEQYF. CDR3 nucleotides: TGTGCCAGCAGCCGTACACTAAACTGGGAGCAGTACTTC.

This clonotype was seen repeatedly, ten times or more. The rearrangement links TRBV29-1 to TRBJ2-7; D perhaps matches TRBD2 (5 bases). This CDR3 spans 12 amino acids. Germline CDR1 SQVTM, CDR2 ANQGSEA. V was pared by 0 bases and J by 4 bases, with 7 bases between. CDR3 region: CSVEDRGYEQYF. In DNA form, the CDR3 reads TGCAGCGTTGAAGATCGGGGTTACGAGCAGTACTTC.

The table lists this clonotype with many counts. The chain employs TRBV3-1 and TRBJ1-1; D is undetermined. V was shortened by 4 bases and J by 4 bases, with 10 bases between the two germline ends. In germline, CDR1 is LGHDT, CDR2 YNNKEL (reference sequence). The CDR3 length is 13 residues. CDR3 bases: TGTGCCAGCAGCCTGTCGGGAGGCACTGAAGCTTTCTTT. Translated, it gives CASSLSGGTEAFF.

This clonotype appeared many times. This chain connects TRBV3-1 to TRBJ2-3; 9 bases agree with TRBD2. The germline gives CDR1 LGHDT, CDR2 YNNKEL (reference sequence). The CDR3 sequence is 16 residues long. J gave up 1 base and V 4 bases, and 6 bases lay outside the gene matches. CDR3 sequence: CASSLWQRGGTDTQYF. The DNA of the CDR3 is TGTGCCAGCAGCCTTTGGCAGCGGGGGGGCACAGATACGCAGTATTTT.

This sequence joins TRBV9 and TRBJ2-6; TRBD2 matches 12 bases. The germline gives CDR1 SGDLS, CDR2 YYNGEE. With 3 bases clipped from V and 0 bases from J, the junction kept 13 bases outside the gene matches. The CDR3 sequence is 21 residues long. This chain's CDR3 is CASSAAATSGSLHSGANVLTF. Here the CDR3 DNA reads TGTGCCAGCAGCGCCGCCGCGACTAGCGGGAGCCTACACTCTGGGGCCAACGTCCTGACTTTC.

In this sample, this clonotype turned up many times. The gene calls are TRBV7-9 and TRBJ1-3; D unclear. Germline V gene data show CDR1 as SEHNR and CDR2 as FQNEAQ (reference sequence). Trimming pared 0 bases from V and 4 bases from J, leaving 7 bases between. CDR3 length: 14 residues. The CDR3 sequence: CASSLADPGNTIYF. DNA of the CDR3: TGTGCCAGCAGCTTAGCCGACCCCGGAAACACCATATATTTT.

Only one count was recorded for this clonotype. The V gene is TRBV5-4, the J gene TRBJ2-3; 9 bases agree with TRBD2. This CDR3 has 16 amino acids. Germline V gene data show CDR1 as SGHNT and CDR2 as YYREEE (reference sequence). V lost 7 bases and J lost 0; bases outside the gene matches: 9. The CDR3 is CASQSGLAHSTDTQYF. CDR3 bases: TGTGCCAGCCAGTCCGGACTAGCGCATAGCACAGATACGCAGTATTTT.

This clonotype appeared many times. The CDR3 reads CSARTETDTQYF. The DNA for the CDR3 is TGCAGTGCCCGGACCGAGACAGATACGCAGTATTTT. The rearrangement uses TRBV20-1 and TRBJ2-3; D is undetermined. The CDR3 is 12 residues long. V shed 6 bases and J shed 3 bases, with 10 bases lying between them. CDR1 is DFQATT, CDR2 SNEGSKA, per germline (reference sequence).

CDR3 region: CASSQLINQPQHF. Written as DNA, the CDR3 is TGTGCCAGCAGCCAACTGATCAATCAGCCCCAGCATTTT. The rearrangement uses TRBV14 and TRBJ1-5, with D unclear. Germline CDR1 is SGHDN and CDR2 is FVKESK. V was trimmed by 2 bases and J by 3 bases, leaving 5 bases between them. The CDR3 has 13 amino acids.

This clonotype has a count of ten or more. The V call is TRBV28, the J call TRBJ2-3; no reliable D call. Germline lookup yields CDR1 MDHEN and CDR2 SYDVKM. Trimming cost V 3 bases and J 1 base, with 8 bases left between them. The CDR3 sequence is 14 residues long. The CDR3 loop reads CASSFGQGTDTQYF. CDR3 nucleotides: TGTGCCAGCAGTTTCGGGCAGGGCACAGATACGCAGTATTTT. Variable domain in full (rest from reference TRBV28 and TRBJ2-3): DVKVTQSSRYLVKRTGEKVFLECVQDMDHENMFWYRQDPGLGLRLIYFSYDVKMKEKGDIPEGYSVSREKKERFSLILESASTNQTSMYLCASSFGQGTDTQYFGPGTRLTVL.